This TCR beta chain was identified in a study of T cell repertoires in cytomegalovirus infection. The CDR3 runs 11 residues. V shed 2 bases and J shed 2 bases, with 0 bases lying between them. The germline V gene encodes CDR1 MNHEY and CDR2 SVGEGT. This clonotype was seen repeatedly, ten times or more. TCRdb reanalysed the reads using MiXCR and keeps one entry per CDR3 protein. The table has 200,000 or so distinct CDR3 sequences, approximately 19% seen once. This chain connects TRBV6-2 or TRBV6-3 to TRBJ2-5; unclear D gene. The origin of this receptor is a human donor in good health (CMV status not recorded). Some clones in this sample may be carry-over from other donors' samples. Sequencing input: PBMCs. The CDR3 spells CASSYQETQYF. The CDR3 coding sequence is TGTGCCAGCAGTTACCAAGAGACCCAGTACTTC.